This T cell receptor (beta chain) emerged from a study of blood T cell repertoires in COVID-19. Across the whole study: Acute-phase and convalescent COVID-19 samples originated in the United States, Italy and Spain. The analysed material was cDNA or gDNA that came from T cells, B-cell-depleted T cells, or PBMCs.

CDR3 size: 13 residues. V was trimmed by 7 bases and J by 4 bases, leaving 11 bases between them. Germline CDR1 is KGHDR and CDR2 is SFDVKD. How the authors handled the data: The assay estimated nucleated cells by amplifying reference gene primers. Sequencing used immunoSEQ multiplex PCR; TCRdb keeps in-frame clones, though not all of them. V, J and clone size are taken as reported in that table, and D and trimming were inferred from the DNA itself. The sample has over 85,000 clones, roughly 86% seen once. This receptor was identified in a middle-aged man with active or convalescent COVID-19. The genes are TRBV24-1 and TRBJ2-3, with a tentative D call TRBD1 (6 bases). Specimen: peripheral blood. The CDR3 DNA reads TGTGCCACCAGCAAACAGGGATCAGATACGCAGTATTTT. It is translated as CATSKQGSDTQYF.